This T cell receptor beta chain was found in a study of blood T cell repertoires in COVID-19. Study information: Italy, Spain and the United States were the sources of the convalescent and acute COVID-19 samples. PBMCs, B-cell-depleted T cells, or T cells provided the cDNA or gDNA that made up the material.

This CDR3 has 13 residues. Per the germline V gene, CDR1 is SGHDT and CDR2 is YYEEEE. V gave up 4 bases and J gave up 1 base, with 9 bases separating them. Repertoires were generated with immunoSEQ multiplex PCR, while TCRdb's copy carries only in-frame clones and drops some. The table shows 100,000 or so clones, with roughly three quarters occurring only once. The chain joins TRBV5-6 to TRBJ2-7; no clear D gene. This receptor was identified in a human donor in a cohort sampled during active COVID-19. Sequencing used peripheral blood. CDR3 protein: CASSGRASYEQYF. In DNA form, the CDR3 reads TGTGCCAGCAGCGGCCGAGCGTCCTACGAGCAGTACTTC. Full variable domain (rest looked up from reference TRBV5-6 and TRBJ2-7): DAGVTQSPTHLIKTRGQQVTLRCSPKSGHDTVSWYQQALGQGPQFIFQYYEEEERQRGNFPDRFSGHQFPNYSSELNVNALLLGDSALYLCASSGRASYEQYFGPGTRLTVT.